This record looks at one T cell receptor beta chain sequence and its context. Its antigen has not been determined. No base quality information exists; no much larger clone differs at one position. The trim is 5 bases for V and 6 bases for J, with a gap of 11 bases between the germline ends. In the germline V gene, CDR1 corresponds to SGHRS and CDR2 to YFSETQ. The CDR3 measures 13 amino acids from cysteine to phenylalanine. The sequence is cut down to CDR3 DNA, 39 bases in frame from base 1. One collaborating source in Seattle enrolled patients during active infection and followed them longitudinally through the course of disease. Whole blood was collected in K2EDTA tubes by collaborating institutions according to the institutions' own protocols. For TCRbeta analysis, collaborators shipped samples as frozen whole blood, isolated PBMCs, or DNA extracted from either of those sample types. TCRbeta CDR3 regions were amplified from genomic DNA using the immunoSEQ Assay, a bias-controlled multiplex PCR. The paper's processing steps were these. Within the assay, amplification of reference gene primers was used to estimate how many nucleated cells each sample contained. To quantify the absolute abundance of each unique TCRbeta CDR3 rearrangement, sequence reads were collapsed and filtered. For each sample, productive Simpson clonality was calculated by taking the square root of Simpson's diversity index across productive rearrangements. Not all clones reach the TCRdb copy of this immuneACCESS table, which keeps in-frame sequences only. Checked studies attribute under half of the gap to unresolved V genes and leave the rest unexplained. That table is the source of V, J and clone size, and D and trimming were worked out from the DNA. This sample lists tens of thousands of clones; nearly 90% were detected once. The ten largest account for around 8% of the sample.

This record belongs to a study of blood T cell repertoires in COVID-19 (dated by TCRdb to 2019 to 2021). Background for the entire study: Samples covering the acute and convalescent phases of COVID-19 were provided by collaborators in the United States, Italy and Spain. Sample metadata almost always included a de-identified subject ID, COVID-19 status, age in years and sex. The dataset comprised deeply sampled blood TCRbeta repertoires from subjects exposed to, actively infected with, or recovered from COVID-19. The samples were drawn from two sources: the first 160 participants of the ongoing ImmuneRACE study, and about 1,300 subjects contributed by 6 global collaborators. The material from the prospective study consisted of cDNA or gDNA derived from T cells, B-cell-depleted T cells, or PBMCs. Where available, HLA class I and class II types were obtained from metadata supplied by the sample provider rather than from assay-based typing. The repertoires were released in a freely available public database meant as a resource for research on the immune response to SARS-CoV-2. General findings and caveats noted by the study authors: The quantity of clinical and demographic metadata differed by source and by participant and was supplied without curation.

The TCR was taken from a man between 60 and 70 years old with COVID-19, enrolled during active disease. Material for sequencing was peripheral blood. The chain is made from TRBV5-1 and TRBJ1-4; TRBD1 is perhaps the D gene, given 5 matching bases. This receptor has the CDR3 CASRQELDEKLFF. The DNA is TGCGCCAGCAGACAGGAATTGGATGAAAAACTGTTTTTT.